This T cell receptor (beta chain) comes out of a study of blood T cell repertoires in COVID-19. The wider study: Donors in the United States, Italy and Spain gave samples during acute or convalescent COVID-19. From T cells, B-cell-depleted T cells, or PBMCs came the material, which was cDNA or gDNA.

From germline, CDR1 is LNHDA and CDR2 SQIVND (reference sequence). V lost 4 bases, J lost 10 bases, and 13 bases stayed unmatched. CDR3 length: 16 residues. Authors' processing steps: Estimated nucleated cell counts came from reference gene primer amplification. TCRdb's copy holds only in-frame clones and misses some; the assay was immunoSEQ multiplex PCR. V, J and clone size derive from that table, while D and trimming were established from the DNA sequence. The data show more than 150,000 clones, with over 70% seen just once and 2.5% to 3% held by the top ten. A single count supports this clone. The receptor was isolated from a woman aged 55-75 years with acute or convalescent COVID-19. The chain joins TRBV19 to TRBJ1-6; TRBD1 matches at 7 bases. Sequenced sample: peripheral blood. CDR3 residues: CASSTIKGAKQSPLHF. CDR3 DNA: TGTGCCAGTAGTACGATTAAGGGGGCAAAGCAGTCACCCCTCCACTTT.